The rows below give T cell receptor beta chains drawn from one sample of a study of T cells in Graves' hyperthyroidism and ophthalmopathy. TCRdb called the multiplex PCR reads again in MiXCR, with one record for every CDR3 protein. Of some 800,000 distinct CDR3 sequences in the sample, roughly 40% were seen once. The source material was blood. Every receptor here comes from a young man with Graves' hyperthyroidism. Both conserved end residues are part of each CDR3. The D gene is left open where the match is weak. Expanded clones get a size class; other rows say once, few or many, or leave the size out.

size: many
J: TRBJ1-5
D: NA
V: TRBV2
CDR3: CASSGERNQPQHF
DNA: TGTGCCAGCAGTGGAGAGAGGAATCAGCCCCAGCATTTT

size: few
J: TRBJ1-1
D: NA
V: TRBV19
CDR3: CASSIDLSGFMNTEAFF
DNA: TGTGCCAGTAGTATAGATCTATCCGGATTCATGAACACTGAAGCTTTCTTT

size: NA
J: TRBJ2-5
D: TRBD1
V: TRBV7-9
CDR3: CASSPTRQGNQPQYF
DNA: TGTGCCAGCAGCCCTACCCGACAGGGCAATCAGCCCCAGTACTTC

size: NA
J: TRBJ2-7
D: NA
V: TRBV11-3
CDR3: CASSSLKGKAVEQYF
DNA: TGTGCCAGCAGCTCACTGAAGGGTAAAGCGGTCGAGCAGTACTTC

size: once
J: TRBJ2-7
D: NA
V: TRBV9
CDR3: CASSQAAGRAYEQYF
DNA: TGTGCCAGCAGCCAGGCGGCAGGGAGAGCCTACGAGCAGTACTTC

size: few
J: TRBJ1-6
D: NA
V: TRBV12-3/TRBV12-4
CDR3: CASSFGPGGRYNSPLHF
DNA: TGTGCCAGCAGTTTTGGGCCCGGGGGACGGTATAATTCACCCCTCCACTTT

size: few
J: TRBJ2-2
D: NA
V: TRBV29-1
CDR3: CSVRTGELFF
DNA: TGCAGCGTTCGCACAGGGGAGCTGTTTTTT

size: NA
J: TRBJ1-1
D: NA
V: TRBV6-5
CDR3: CASSYSDVGGTEAFF
DNA: TGTGCCAGCAGTTACTCCGACGTCGGGGGCACTGAAGCTTTCTTT

size: many
J: TRBJ2-2
D: NA
V: TRBV7-2
CDR3: CASSSGNRNTGELFF
DNA: TGTGCCAGCAGCTCGGGGAACAGGAACACCGGGGAGCTGTTTTTT

size: many
J: TRBJ1-2
D: NA
V: TRBV2
CDR3: CASSEDKAIDYGYTF
DNA: TGTGCCAGCAGTGAAGATAAGGCGATCGACTATGGCTACACCTTC

size: many
J: TRBJ1-5
D: NA
V: TRBV19
CDR3: CASSIGVYSNQPQHF
DNA: TGTGCCAGTAGTATTGGAGTGTATAGCAATCAGCCCCAGCATTTT

size: NA
J: TRBJ2-2
D: NA
V: TRBV19
CDR3: CAALAGNTGELFF
DNA: TGTGCCGCTCTTGCGGGAAACACCGGGGAGCTGTTTTTT

size: few
J: TRBJ1-1
D: NA
V: TRBV5-5
CDR3: CASSLWPQPTNTEAFF
DNA: TGTGCCAGCAGCTTGTGGCCACAGCCAACTAACACTGAAGCTTTCTTT

size: NA
J: TRBJ1-1
D: NA
V: TRBV6-5
CDR3: CASGTNQGTEAFF
DNA: TGTGCCAGCGGAACAAATCAGGGCACTGAAGCTTTCTTT

size: many
J: TRBJ2-7
D: NA
V: TRBV4-1
CDR3: CASSQDRVYEQYF
DNA: TGCGCCAGCAGCCAAGACAGGGTCTACGAGCAGTACTTC

size: NA
J: TRBJ1-2
D: TRBD1
V: TRBV11-2
CDR3: CASSTTRGRNYGYTF
DNA: TGTGCCAGCAGCACCACCAGGGGGAGAAACTATGGCTACACCTTC

size: NA
J: TRBJ1-6
D: NA
V: TRBV7-2
CDR3: CASRPPGPGNSPLHF
DNA: TGTGCCAGCAGGCCTCCCGGGCCTGGTAATTCACCCCTCCACTTT

size: NA
J: TRBJ2-7
D: NA
V: TRBV20-1
CDR3: CSATPASEQYF
DNA: TGCAGTGCAACCCCAGCAAGCGAGCAGTACTTC

size: NA
J: TRBJ1-1
D: TRBD1
V: TRBV7-8
CDR3: CASTRSRGRGDTEAFF
DNA: TGTGCCAGCACCCGATCCAGGGGGCGCGGGGACACTGAAGCTTTCTTT

size: NA
J: TRBJ1-1
D: NA
V: TRBV2
CDR3: CAQAMGTEAFF
DNA: TGTGCTCAGGCCATGGGGACTGAAGCTTTCTTT

size: NA
J: TRBJ1-5
D: NA
V: TRBV2
CDR3: CASSLNGPSNQPQHF
DNA: TGTGCCAGCAGCTTAAACGGGCCTAGCAATCAGCCCCAGCATTTT

size: NA
J: TRBJ2-5
D: NA
V: TRBV10-3
CDR3: CAISATGTDLQETQYF
DNA: TGTGCCATCAGTGCCACCGGGACCGACCTCCAAGAGACCCAGTACTTC

size: NA
J: TRBJ2-6
D: NA
V: TRBV7-2
CDR3: CASRLSGTAYSGANVLTF
DNA: TGTGCCAGCAGACTTAGCGGGACAGCTTACTCTGGGGCCAACGTCCTGACTTTC

size: NA
J: TRBJ2-6
D: NA
V: TRBV10-3
CDR3: CAIRGSAGANVLTF
DNA: TGTGCCATCAGGGGGTCCGCTGGGGCCAACGTCCTGACTTTC

size: NA
J: TRBJ2-7
D: TRBD2
V: TRBV5-1
CDR3: CASSLESGGIYEQYF
DNA: TGCGCCAGCAGCTTGGAATCGGGGGGGATCTACGAGCAGTACTTC

size: NA
J: TRBJ1-5
D: NA
V: TRBV2
CDR3: CASTPAYTGFSNQPQHF
DNA: TGTGCCAGCACCCCTGCTTACACCGGTTTTAGCAATCAGCCCCAGCATTTT

size: NA
J: TRBJ2-5
D: TRBD1
V: TRBV20-1
CDR3: CSAWGQGGQETQYF
DNA: TGCAGTGCTTGGGGACAGGGGGGGCAAGAGACCCAGTACTTC

size: few
J: TRBJ2-5
D: NA
V: TRBV6-5
CDR3: CASSGQQKETQYF
DNA: TGTGCCAGCAGTGGACAGCAGAAAGAGACCCAGTACTTC

size: NA
J: TRBJ1-1
D: TRBD1
V: TRBV2
CDR3: CASNRQGAGTEAFF
DNA: TGTGCCAGCAATAGACAGGGGGCAGGTACTGAAGCTTTCTTT

size: NA
J: TRBJ1-6
D: NA
V: TRBV7-2
CDR3: CASSLVWDTTEVALHF
DNA: TGTGCCAGCAGCTTAGTTTGGGACACTACCGAGGTGGCCCTCCACTTT

size: NA
J: TRBJ2-2
D: TRBD2
V: TRBV5-1
CDR3: CASSLRLAGSKSGELFF
DNA: TGCGCCAGCAGCCTGAGACTAGCGGGGTCGAAGTCCGGGGAGCTGTTTTTT

size: few
J: TRBJ1-1
D: NA
V: TRBV6-6
CDR3: CASTLRGDFEAFF
DNA: TGTGCCAGCACCCTCCGAGGGGATTTTGAAGCTTTCTTT

size: NA
J: TRBJ2-7
D: NA
V: TRBV7-2
CDR3: CASSLGVGLDEQYF
DNA: TGTGCCAGCAGCTTAGGCGTAGGCTTGGACGAGCAGTACTTC

size: NA
J: TRBJ1-6
D: NA
V: TRBV2
CDR3: CASRTREGPNSPLHF
DNA: TGTGCCAGCAGGACAAGGGAGGGGCCGAATTCACCCCTCCACTTT

size: once
J: TRBJ2-3
D: NA
V: TRBV7-8
CDR3: CASSQEVASRGTQYF
DNA: TGTGCCAGCAGCCAAGAGGTGGCTAGCCGGGGTACGCAGTATTTT

size: NA
J: TRBJ2-7
D: NA
V: TRBV20-1
CDR3: CSARDPLGYDSYEQYF
DNA: TGCAGTGCTAGAGATCCTTTGGGGTACGACTCCTACGAGCAGTACTTC